The rows below give T cell receptor beta chains drawn from one sample of a study of human T cells and chemical hapten exposure. TCRdb processed the RACE reads anew with MiXCR; each CDR3 protein has one entry. The table has approximately 400,000 distinct CDR3 sequences, 5.1% seen once. Sample: whole blood, taken in connection with sensitization to the hapten diphenylcyclopropenone (DPC). The receptor source for this set is a woman between 45 and 60 years old with alopecia areata. Some clones in this sample may be carry-over from other donors' samples. The CDR3 runs from the conserved cysteine through the conserved F or W. The D gene is left open where the match is weak. Some rows have no size entry. The others give once, few or many, or a class for an expanded clone.

v_gene: TRBV12-3/TRBV12-4; d_gene: NA; abundance: NA; j_gene: TRBJ1-3; CDR3nt: TGTGCCAGCAGTATCCGGGAGCCTCGGATCTCTGGAAACACCATATATTTT; CDR3aa: CASSIREPRISGNTIYF
v_gene: TRBV10-3; d_gene: TRBD1; abundance: NA; j_gene: TRBJ2-2; CDR3nt: TGTGCCATCAGAACGACAGGGACGAACACCGGGGAGCTGTTTTTT; CDR3aa: CAIRTTGTNTGELFF
v_gene: TRBV28; d_gene: NA; abundance: many; j_gene: TRBJ1-1; CDR3nt: TGTGCCAGCAGTCCCCCCCAGACACTCATGAACACTGAAGCTTTCTTT; CDR3aa: CASSPPQTLMNTEAFF
v_gene: TRBV5-4; d_gene: NA; abundance: few; j_gene: TRBJ1-6; CDR3nt: TGTGCCAGCAGCCTGACACCGAGCTCCTATAATTCACCCCTCCACTTT; CDR3aa: CASSLTPSSYNSPLHF
v_gene: TRBV15; d_gene: NA; abundance: many; j_gene: TRBJ1-4; CDR3nt: TGTGCCACCAGCAGAGATCGACCGCAGAGAAATGAAAAACTGTTTTTT; CDR3aa: CATSRDRPQRNEKLFF
v_gene: TRBV7-2; d_gene: NA; abundance: few; j_gene: TRBJ2-1; CDR3nt: TGTGCCAGCAGCTTAAGGGGCCGACAGTTCAGCTACAATGAGCAGTTCTTC; CDR3aa: CASSLRGRQFSYNEQFF
v_gene: TRBV4-2; d_gene: TRBD2; abundance: many; j_gene: TRBJ2-7; CDR3nt: TGTGCCAGCAGCCGATTGGAGGGCGGGAGTTCGGACGAGCAGTACTTC; CDR3aa: CASSRLEGGSSDEQYF
v_gene: TRBV4-2; d_gene: NA; abundance: few; j_gene: TRBJ2-1; CDR3nt: TGTGCCAGCACCCCAAGGAGGGAAACCTACAATGAGCAGTTCTTC; CDR3aa: CASTPRRETYNEQFF
v_gene: TRBV6-5; d_gene: NA; abundance: few; j_gene: TRBJ1-1; CDR3nt: TGTGCCAGCAGTGCTCCGGGACATTTGAACACTGAAGCTTTCTTT; CDR3aa: CASSAPGHLNTEAFF
v_gene: TRBV3-1; d_gene: NA; abundance: many; j_gene: TRBJ2-1; CDR3nt: TGTGCCAGCCTGGACATCTACAATGAGCAGTTCTTC; CDR3aa: CASLDIYNEQFF
v_gene: TRBV5-1; d_gene: NA; abundance: NA; j_gene: TRBJ2-2; CDR3nt: TGCGCCAGCAGCCATGACAGGCCGGGCGGGGAGCTGTTTTTT; CDR3aa: CASSHDRPGGELFF
v_gene: TRBV27; d_gene: TRBD1; abundance: NA; j_gene: TRBJ1-1; CDR3nt: TGTGCCAGCAGTTTAGCCCCCCCGGGACAGGGGAAGAGTAACACTGAAGCTTTCTTT; CDR3aa: CASSLAPPGQGKSNTEAFF
v_gene: TRBV6-5; d_gene: NA; abundance: few; j_gene: TRBJ1-1; CDR3nt: TGTGCCAGCAGATCCCCCGGAGCGAACACTGAAGCTTTCTTT; CDR3aa: CASRSPGANTEAFF
v_gene: TRBV28; d_gene: TRBD2; abundance: few; j_gene: TRBJ2-7; CDR3nt: TGTGCCAGCAGAGCGGGAGTCAACGAGCAGTACTTC; CDR3aa: CASRAGVNEQYF
v_gene: TRBV28; d_gene: NA; abundance: NA; j_gene: TRBJ2-2; CDR3nt: TGTGCCAGCAGTTTTGCGGGGTTAGGGATCCGGACCGGGGAGCTGTTTTTT; CDR3aa: CASSFAGLGIRTGELFF
v_gene: TRBV4-1; d_gene: TRBD2; abundance: many; j_gene: TRBJ2-1; CDR3nt: TGCGCCAGCGGCGGGGGTCCTACCTACAATGAGCAGTTCTTC; CDR3aa: CASGGGPTYNEQFF
v_gene: TRBV12-3/TRBV12-4; d_gene: TRBD2; abundance: NA; j_gene: TRBJ2-3; CDR3nt: TGTGCCAGCAGTAAACTAGCGGGATGGGGGAGAGCAGATACGCAGTATTTT; CDR3aa: CASSKLAGWGRADTQYF
v_gene: TRBV13; d_gene: NA; abundance: many; j_gene: TRBJ2-5; CDR3nt: TGTGCCAGCAGCTTCGCTGAGACCCAGTACTTC; CDR3aa: CASSFAETQYF
v_gene: TRBV9; d_gene: TRBD2; abundance: many; j_gene: TRBJ2-1; CDR3nt: TGTGCCAGCAGCGTAGCTTCCCGGGAGGGGAATGAGCAGTTCTTC; CDR3aa: CASSVASREGNEQFF
v_gene: TRBV4-1; d_gene: TRBD1; abundance: NA; j_gene: TRBJ2-3; CDR3nt: TGCGCCAGCAGCCAAGCCCCAGGGGGTCTCACAGATACGCAGTATTTT; CDR3aa: CASSQAPGGLTDTQYF
v_gene: TRBV7-2; d_gene: NA; abundance: NA; j_gene: TRBJ2-3; CDR3nt: TGTGCCAGCAGCTTAGAGAGCAGGGCTAGCACAGATACGCAGTATTTT; CDR3aa: CASSLESRASTDTQYF
v_gene: TRBV28; d_gene: NA; abundance: many; j_gene: TRBJ2-7; CDR3nt: TGTGCCAGCAGTCCGGGGGCCCAATGGTCCTACGAGCAGTACTTC; CDR3aa: CASSPGAQWSYEQYF
v_gene: TRBV6-1; d_gene: NA; abundance: many; j_gene: TRBJ1-1; CDR3nt: TGTGCCAGCAGGCAGACACCAAACACTGAAGCTTTCTTT; CDR3aa: CASRQTPNTEAFF
v_gene: TRBV20-1; d_gene: NA; abundance: NA; j_gene: TRBJ1-5; CDR3nt: TGCAGTGCCCCTAAGGTCGGCAATCAGCCCCAGCATTTT; CDR3aa: CSAPKVGNQPQHF
v_gene: TRBV20-1; d_gene: TRBD2; abundance: many; j_gene: TRBJ2-5; CDR3nt: TGCAGTGCAGCGGGGTTCCAAGAGACCCAGTACTTC; CDR3aa: CSAAGFQETQYF
v_gene: TRBV9; d_gene: NA; abundance: many; j_gene: TRBJ1-3; CDR3nt: TGTGCCAGCAGCGTAAGCCCGTCTGGGACTGGAAACACCATATATTTT; CDR3aa: CASSVSPSGTGNTIYF
v_gene: TRBV29-1; d_gene: NA; abundance: few; j_gene: TRBJ1-4; CDR3nt: TGCAGCGCGGCTGAAAGAGCGGAAAAACTGTTTTTT; CDR3aa: CSAAERAEKLFF
v_gene: TRBV12-3/TRBV12-4; d_gene: NA; abundance: many; j_gene: TRBJ2-4; CDR3nt: TGTGCCAGCAGTCCTAACGGGGTAGCCAAAAACATTCAGTACTTC; CDR3aa: CASSPNGVAKNIQYF
v_gene: TRBV11-3; d_gene: NA; abundance: few; j_gene: TRBJ1-5; CDR3nt: TGTGCCAGCAGCGGGCTTCAGTCTTATAGCAATCAGCCCCAGCATTTT; CDR3aa: CASSGLQSYSNQPQHF
v_gene: TRBV25-1; d_gene: TRBD2; abundance: NA; j_gene: TRBJ2-7; CDR3nt: TGTGCCAGCAGTGATACGGGTGTAGCGGGAGGGTACGAGCAGTACTTC; CDR3aa: CASSDTGVAGGYEQYF
v_gene: TRBV7-2; d_gene: TRBD1; abundance: NA; j_gene: TRBJ1-5; CDR3nt: TGTGCCAGCAGCCCCTCGACAGGGTCTAATCAGCCCCAGCATTTT; CDR3aa: CASSPSTGSNQPQHF
v_gene: TRBV11-2; d_gene: TRBD2; abundance: few; j_gene: TRBJ2-3; CDR3nt: TGTGCCAGCACCATTGGACTAGCGGGGTTCACAGATACGCAGTATTTT; CDR3aa: CASTIGLAGFTDTQYF
v_gene: TRBV4-2; d_gene: TRBD2; abundance: NA; j_gene: TRBJ2-2; CDR3nt: TGTGCCAGCAGCCAATTGTTAGCGGGAGGGCCAGGGGGAGGTACCGGGGAGCTGTTTTTT; CDR3aa: CASSQLLAGGPGGGTGELFF
v_gene: TRBV11-2; d_gene: NA; abundance: few; j_gene: TRBJ1-5; CDR3nt: TGTGCCAGCAGTCAGATCGAGGGGCAGCCCCAGCATTTT; CDR3aa: CASSQIEGQPQHF
v_gene: TRBV29-1; d_gene: NA; abundance: many; j_gene: TRBJ1-3; CDR3nt: TGCAGCGTTGACCCCGGCAGGGACTCTGGAAACACCATATATTTT; CDR3aa: CSVDPGRDSGNTIYF
v_gene: TRBV11-2; d_gene: TRBD2; abundance: many; j_gene: TRBJ2-3; CDR3nt: TGTGCCAGCAGCCGTCCTAGCGGGACTACCACAGATACGCAGTATTTT; CDR3aa: CASSRPSGTTTDTQYF
v_gene: TRBV12-3/TRBV12-4; d_gene: NA; abundance: few; j_gene: TRBJ1-5; CDR3nt: TGTGCCAGCAGCCCGGGACATCCTGCGTCCCAGCATTTT; CDR3aa: CASSPGHPASQHF
v_gene: TRBV19; d_gene: TRBD1; abundance: few; j_gene: TRBJ2-1; CDR3nt: TGTGCCAGTAGTAGGACGGACAGGGCCTCCTACAATGAGCAGTTCTTC; CDR3aa: CASSRTDRASYNEQFF
v_gene: TRBV20-1; d_gene: NA; abundance: NA; j_gene: TRBJ2-7; CDR3nt: TGCAGTGCTAGAGTCGAGCGATCACTCTACGAGCAGTACTTC; CDR3aa: CSARVERSLYEQYF
v_gene: TRBV6-2/TRBV6-3; d_gene: TRBD2; abundance: many; j_gene: TRBJ2-7; CDR3nt: TGTGCCAGCAGTTCCTCTCGGACTAGCGTCTCCTACGAGCAGTACTTC; CDR3aa: CASSSSRTSVSYEQYF